A single sample is the source of the 13 T cell receptor beta chains below, sequenced in a study of blood T cell repertoires in COVID-19. The assay was immunoSEQ multiplex PCR, and TCRdb's table has in-frame clones only and misses some. The sample has 260,000 or so clones, roughly 79% seen once. The sample taken for sequencing was peripheral blood. The receptor source for this set is a woman aged 80 or over with COVID-19, enrolled during active disease.

The V call is TRBV10-2, the J call TRBJ2-7; a possible D gene is TRBD1 (6 bases). The V end lost 6 bases, the J end lost 4 bases, and 10 bases lay between the germline ends. Looked up from germline, CDR1 is WSHSY and CDR2 is SAAADI. This CDR3 is built from 12 residues. This CDR3 is CASSLQGYEQYF. In DNA form, the CDR3 reads TGCGCCAGCAGCTTACAGGGTTACGAGCAGTACTTC.

This clone has a handful of counts. The chain joins TRBV9 to TRBJ2-6; D is unclear. Between the trimmed V and J ends, which lost 4 bases and 8 bases, there was a span of 10 bases. Per germline, CDR1 SGDLS and CDR2 YYNGEE. The CDR3 loop spans 13 amino acids. CDR3 sequence: CASSPVETNVLTF. The CDR3 bases are TGTGCCAGCAGCCCAGTGGAGACCAACGTCCTGACTTTC.

V and J are TRBV29-1 and TRBJ1-2; 8 nucleotides line up with TRBD1. The junction had 11 bases not matched to a gene; V was cut back by 4 bases and J by 4 bases. This CDR3 has 15 amino acids. CDR1 is SQVTM, CDR2 ANQGSEA, per germline. As DNA, the CDR3 is TGCAGCGTTGTAACTCCGGGACAGGAGGGCTATGGCTACACCTTC. This encodes CSVVTPGQEGYGYTF.

This chain links TRBV11-2 with TRBJ2-7; TRBD2 is a possible D gene (7 bases). The V gene lost 3 bases and the J gene lost 3 bases, with 12 bases spanning the gap. CDR1 and CDR2 (germline): SGHAT, FQNNGV. The CDR3 totals 14 residues. CDR3 protein: CASSFYGGLYEQYF. The CDR3 DNA is TGTGCCAGCAGCTTCTACGGGGGGCTCTACGAGCAGTACTTC.

The chain couples TRBV9 to TRBJ2-7; tentatively, D is TRBD2 (5 bases). The ends were cut back, 0 bases at V and 6 bases at J, with 10 bases in the middle. Per the germline V gene, CDR1 is SGDLS and CDR2 is YYNGEE. This CDR3 comprises 13 residues. For the CDR3, the DNA is TGTGCCAGCAGCGTAGTCCTAGAGGGCGAGCAGTACTTC. Its translation is CASSVVLEGEQYF.

This clone turned up a few times. The J gene is TRBJ1-1, the V gene TRBV7-3; TRBD1 might be the D (6 bases). Germline CDR1 SGHTA, CDR2 FQGTGA. V shed 5 bases and J shed 7 bases, with 14 bases lying between them. The CDR3 sequence is 13 residues long. CDR3 coding DNA: TGTGCCAGCAGCCGACAGGTCGATGGTGAAGCTTTCTTT. Translation gives CASSRQVDGEAFF.

This chain joins TRBV21-1 and TRBJ2-1; TRBD2, the table's D call, lacks a check against the DNA. TRBV21-1 is assigned pseudogene status. There are 14 residues in the CDR3. As DNA, the CDR3 is TGTGCCAGCAGATCAGCGGGAGCCAACAATGAGCAGTTCTTC. It encodes CASRSAGANNEQFF.

As concerns this clone: The sample has other DNA sequences that encode this CDR3 too. The chain couples TRBV7-2 to TRBJ1-1; D possibly corresponds to TRBD1 (5 bases). This CDR3 comprises 13 residues. From germline, CDR1 is SGHTA and CDR2 FQGNSA. V lost 8 bases, J lost 1 base, and 11 bases lay in between. The CDR3 coding sequence is TGTGCCAGCCGCCGCCAGGGGAACACTGAAGCTTTCTTT. This gives the protein CASRRQGNTEAFF.

The gene calls are TRBV4-1 and TRBJ1-6, with a weak D call TRBD1 (5 bases). The ends were cut back, 1 base at V and 9 bases at J, with 10 bases in the middle. CDR1 MGHRA and CDR2 YSYEKL come from the germline V gene. CDR3 size: 14 residues. CDR3 DNA: TGCGCCAGCAGCCAAGGGAGGGACGGTTCACCCCTCCACTTT. It yields the protein CASSQGRDGSPLHF.

The chain has TRBV19 and TRBJ1-1; D is ambiguous. CDR1 and CDR2 from the germline V gene are LNHDA and SQIVND (reference sequence). The CDR3 extends over 14 amino acids. Between the trimmed V and J ends, which lost 5 bases and 5 bases, there was a span of 15 bases. Written as DNA, the CDR3 is TGTGCCAGTAGTGTGTGGGCCAAAGTTACTGAAGCTTTCTTT. It translates to CASSVWAKVTEAFF.

The chain couples TRBV10-3 to TRBJ1-2, with D maybe TRBD1 (6 bases). There are 13 residues in the CDR3. V was shortened by 10 bases and J by 7 bases, with 19 bases between the two germline ends. Germline CDR1 and CDR2: ENHRY and SYGVKD. This chain's CDR3 is CATLQGMGSGYTF. The CDR3 DNA reads TGTGCCACCCTACAGGGTATGGGAAGTGGCTACACCTTC.

The rearrangement links TRBV5-1 to TRBJ1-4, with TRBD1 matching over 10 bases. CDR3 length: 15 residues. With 4 bases clipped from V and 8 bases from J, the junction kept 8 bases outside the gene matches. Germline lookup yields CDR1 SGHRS and CDR2 YFSETQ. In DNA, the CDR3 is TGCGCCAGCAGCCAAGAGGGGACAGGGGTCGAAAAACTGTTTTTT. Protein: CASSQEGTGVEKLFF.

The V call is TRBV7-2, the J call TRBJ1-2; no reliable D call. This CDR3 spans 12 amino acids. V lost 4 bases, J lost 3 bases, and 6 bases lay in between. Germline values: CDR1 SGHTA, CDR2 FQGNSA. The CDR3 here is CASSSLYYGYTF. DNA for the CDR3: TGTGCCAGCAGCTCCCTCTACTATGGCTACACCTTC.